The 14 T cell receptor beta chains reported below all come from one sample, sequenced in a study of shared clonotypes between healthy human individuals. Repertoires were generated with immunoSEQ multiplex PCR, while TCRdb's copy carries only in-frame clones and drops some. The table records about 1 million clones, about 74% of them present only once. The specimen was memory CD4+ T cells sorted from blood. Subset meaning: CD45RA-negative fraction. These receptors originate from a man aged 18 to 29 in good health.

The chain uses TRBV19 and TRBJ1-5; tentative D call: TRBD1 (5 bases). The CDR3 is 16 amino acids. Trimming removed 6 bases at V and 0 bases at J, with 15 bases between. Germline-derived CDR1 and CDR2 are LNHDA and SQIVND (reference sequence). CDR3 bases: TGTGCCAGTAGATATGGGGCGGGAAATAGCAATCAGCCCCAGCATTTT. It encodes CASRYGAGNSNQPQHF.

V usage is TRBV5-1 and J usage is TRBJ2-2; D is undetermined. The CDR3 has 15 amino acids. Per germline, CDR1 SGHRS and CDR2 YFSETQ. V was shortened by 0 bases and J by 0 bases, with 6 bases between the two germline ends. The DNA for the CDR3 is TGCGCCAGCAGCTTGGATTTCTCGAACACCGGGGAGCTGTTTTTT. It yields the protein CASSLDFSNTGELFF.

The chain couples TRBV11-2 to TRBJ2-1; 7 nucleotides align to TRBD2. Germline CDR1 and CDR2: SGHAT and FQNNGV. The CDR3 is 16 residues long. With V trimmed by 5 bases and J by 6 bases, 13 bases remained unmatched. The CDR3 coding sequence is TGTGCCAGCAGCCTTAACCCGGGACTACAACTCAATGAGCAGTTCTTC. It encodes CASSLNPGLQLNEQFF.

The rearrangement uses TRBV19 and TRBJ2-2, with 9 bases lining up with TRBD1. J gave up 5 bases and V 3 bases, and 4 bases lay outside the gene matches. Germline lookup yields CDR1 LNHDA and CDR2 SQIVND (reference sequence). The CDR3 spans 15 residues. This CDR3 is CASSIRGQGTGELFF. CDR3 nucleotide sequence: TGTGCCAGTAGTATTAGGGGACAGGGAACCGGGGAGCTGTTTTTT.

The J gene is TRBJ1-1, the V gene TRBV6-5, with 7 positions matching TRBD1. Per germline, CDR1 MNHEY and CDR2 SVGAGI. The CDR3 has 14 residues. V was clipped by 6 bases and J by 4 bases; unmatched bases: 8. CDR3 DNA: TGTGCCAGCAGCCTTACAGGGGATGGCACTGAAGCTTTCTTT. Residues: CASSLTGDGTEAFF.

This clone was observed at least ten times. Other DNA sequences within the sample encode an identical CDR3. V gene TRBV30 combines with J gene TRBJ1-5; 7 bases fit TRBD1. J was trimmed by 3 bases and V by 4 bases; bases with no gene match: 3. This CDR3 has 13 amino acids. Looked up from germline, CDR1 is GTSNPN and CDR2 is SVGIG (reference sequence). CDR3 residues: CAWTGGYNQPQHF. The CDR3 DNA reads as TGTGCCTGGACAGGGGGTTACAATCAGCCCCAGCATTTT.

The rearrangement joins TRBV2 to TRBJ2-5; no definite D call. The CDR3 is made up of 11 amino acids. Germline V CDR1 and CDR2: SNHLY, FYNNEI. Trimming stripped 8 bases from V and 7 bases from J, with 11 bases between. The CDR3 loop is CASALGATQYF. The DNA for the CDR3 is TGTGCCAGCGCTCTAGGAGCGACCCAGTACTTC.

The chain is built from TRBV7-2 and TRBJ1-2, with D unresolved. Trimming removed 11 bases from V and 7 bases from J, with 17 bases in between. The CDR3 loop spans 12 amino acids. Germline-derived CDR1 and CDR2 are SGHTA and FQGNSA. Here the CDR3 reads CAPSGLEGGYTF. The CDR3 nucleotides read TGTGCCCCGTCCGGGTTGGAGGGTGGCTACACCTTC.

CDR3: CASARLAGGKETQYF. CDR3 coding DNA: TGTGCCAGCGCCAGACTAGCGGGAGGGAAAGAGACCCAGTACTTC. V and J are TRBV6-5 and TRBJ2-5, with TRBD2 matching 14 bases. V lost 8 bases, J lost 3 bases, and 5 bases stayed unmatched. This CDR3 comprises 15 residues. Germline V gene sequence: CDR1 MNHEY, CDR2 SVGAGI.

The V and J genes are TRBV30 and TRBJ1-2; D is unclear. Trimming took off 0 bases at V and 8 bases at J, with 10 bases between the two ends. The CDR3 loop spans 12 amino acids. Per germline, CDR1 GTSNPN and CDR2 SVGIG (reference sequence). CDR3 sequence reads: CAWSVGTEGYTF. CDR3 bases: TGTGCCTGGAGTGTGGGAACAGAGGGCTACACCTTC.

This chain connects TRBV16 to TRBJ1-6; a weak D match, TRBD1 (5 bases). The CDR3 extends over 14 amino acids. Trimming took off 2 bases at V and 10 bases at J, with 12 bases between the two ends. CDR1 is KGHSY and CDR2 is FQNENV in the germline V gene. The CDR3 loop reads CASSQAAGRSPLHF. Written as DNA, the CDR3 is TGTGCCAGCAGCCAAGCGGCAGGGCGGTCACCCCTCCACTTT. Full variable domain (remainder filled in from reference TRBV16 and TRBJ1-6): GEEVAQTPKHLVRGEGQKAKLYCAPIKGHSYVFWYQQVLKNEFKFLISFQNENVFDETGMPKERFSAKCLPNSPCSLEIQATKLEDSAVYFCASSQAAGRSPLHFGNGTRLTVT.

In regard to this clone: Other nucleotide sequences in the sample specify the same CDR3. The chain uses TRBV5-6 and TRBJ2-5; D perhaps matches TRBD1 (5 bases). The CDR3 extends over 18 amino acids. CDR1 is SGHDT and CDR2 is YYEEEE in the germline V gene. The germline V and J ends were trimmed by 4 bases and 1 base, with 23 bases remaining between them. CDR3 in amino acids: CASSVFREVTRIQETQYF. For the CDR3, the DNA is TGTGCCAGCAGCGTCTTCAGGGAAGTGACCAGGATCCAAGAGACCCAGTACTTC. The complete variable domain, with remaining parts taken from reference TRBV5-6 and TRBJ2-5, reads DAGVTQSPTHLIKTRGQQVTLRCSPKSGHDTVSWYQQALGQGPQFIFQYYEEEERQRGNFPDRFSGHQFPNYSSELNVNALLLGDSALYLCASSVFREVTRIQETQYFGPGTRLLVL.

The rearrangement joins TRBV4-1 to TRBJ2-7; the match to TRBD1 covers 8 bases. V lost 4 bases to trimming and J lost 3 bases; unmatched junction nucleotides: 8. Germline V CDR1 and CDR2: MGHRA, YSYEKL. CDR3 length: 15 amino acids. CDR3 sequence (DNA): TGCGCCAGCAGCCGATGGGGACAGGAGATCTACGAGCAGTACTTC. Translating gives CASSRWGQEIYEQYF.

The V and J genes are TRBV30 and TRBJ1-2; D uncertain. The CDR3 length is 14 residues. V shed 3 bases and J shed 0 bases, with 11 bases lying between them. Germline CDR1 reads GTSNPN; CDR2 reads SVGIG (reference sequence). CDR3 bases: TGTGCCTGGAGCCCCGGACCCACTAACTATGGCTACACCTTC. Protein sequence: CAWSPGPTNYGYTF.